One and the same sample provided the 8 T cell receptor beta chains below, sequenced in a study of shared clonotypes between healthy human individuals (dated by TCRdb to 2020 to 2021). The library was generated by the immunoSEQ multiplex PCR assay. The immuneACCESS repertoire file appears here via TCRdb, limited to in-frame rearrangements. These files lack a portion of the clones; in checked studies, under half of the deficit traces to unresolved V genes, and the cause of the others is not known. Across this sample there are fewer than 2.5 million clones, with approximately 93% seen only once. The ten largest clones represent roughly 0.36% of the sample. The sequenced sample was naive CD4+ T cells from PBMCs. The sample's cell subset or site label, in plain terms: CD45RA+ positively selected. Receptors originate from a man aged 18 to 30 in good health. Some clones in this sample may be carry-over from other donors' samples.

The CDR3 DNA follows: TGTGCCAGCAGCAGAAGGGACAGGTTGAACACTGAAGCTTTCTTT. It is translated as CASSRRDRLNTEAFF. The V gene is TRBV13, the J gene TRBJ1-1, with 8 nucleotides matching TRBD1. The CDR3 extends over 15 amino acids. CDR1 PRHDT and CDR2 FYEKMQ come from the germline V gene (reference sequence). Trimming cost V 5 bases and J 0 bases; bases outside gene matches: 5.

The rearrangement joins TRBV28 to TRBJ1-5, with 8 nucleotides matching TRBD1. There are 14 residues in the CDR3. CDR1 is MDHEN, CDR2 SYDVKM, per germline. J lost 4 bases, V lost 11 bases, and 10 bases had no gene match. The CDR3 DNA sequence: TGTGCCTGGGCTCCGACAGGGGTTAATCAGCCCCAGCATTTT. Protein product: CAWAPTGVNQPQHF.

The chain couples TRBV11-3 to TRBJ2-1; either TRBD1 or TRBD2 may fit D (6 bases each). Trimming cost V 2 bases and J 8 bases, with 13 bases left between them. The CDR3 has 14 residues. Germline V gives CDR1 SGHNT, CDR2 YENEEA. The chain's CDR3 is CASSLWTRGDEQFF. Written as DNA, the CDR3 is TGTGCCAGCAGCTTATGGACGAGGGGGGATGAGCAGTTCTTC.

V usage is TRBV28 and J usage is TRBJ2-7; D possibly uses TRBD1 or TRBD2 (6 bases each). Germline CDR1 reads MDHEN; CDR2 reads SYDVKM. The CDR3 totals 12 residues. V lost 11 bases to trimming and J lost 3 bases, with 14 bases between them. In DNA, the CDR3 is TGTGCCGCCGGGGGCGGCGGCTACGAGCAGTACTTC. Translation: CAAGGGGYEQYF.

This clone was detected a few times. The chain carries TRBV30 and TRBJ1-1; D unclear. Germline loops: CDR1 GTSNPN, CDR2 SVGIG (reference sequence). CDR3 length equals 14 residues. The ends were cut back, 0 bases at V and 5 bases at J, with 13 bases in the middle. In DNA, the CDR3 is TGTGCCTGGAGTGTCGGCCGCCGTGGGACTGAAGCTTTCTTT. Its translation: CAWSVGRRGTEAFF.

The table lists this clone with a count of one. The gene calls are TRBV7-2 and TRBJ1-2; D gene uncertain. Trimming shortened V by 3 bases and J by 8 bases, and 13 bases separated the two germline ends. The CDR3 spans 13 residues. Germline V gene data show CDR1 as SGHTA and CDR2 as FQGNSA. This CDR3 reads CASSLSYGDGYTF. The CDR3 DNA reads as TGTGCCAGCAGCTTGTCCTACGGAGACGGCTACACCTTC.

The chain carries TRBV5-8 and TRBJ2-1, with 11 positions matching TRBD2. V was clipped by 4 bases and J by 0 bases; unmatched bases: 12. CDR1 is SGHTS, CDR2 YDEGEE, per germline. The CDR3 covers 19 residues. The CDR3: CASSRGLAAWFGSYNEQFF. The CDR3 DNA reads as TGTGCCAGCAGCAGGGGACTAGCGGCTTGGTTTGGCTCCTACAATGAGCAGTTCTTC.

The chain recombines TRBV29-1 with TRBJ1-1; D is uncertain. Trimming pared 4 bases from V and 2 bases from J, leaving 8 bases between. Germline V gene sequence: CDR1 SQVTM, CDR2 ANQGSEA. This CDR3 contains 12 residues. The CDR3 here is CSVGGINTEAFF. CDR3 nucleotides: TGCAGCGTTGGGGGTATTAACACTGAAGCTTTCTTT.